The table lists the clone carrying this T cell receptor beta chain with a count of one. The CDR3 totals 12 residues. Deletions cut 0 bases from V and 8 bases from J, with 7 bases between. Germline CDR1 reads ENHRY; CDR2 reads SYGVKD. This record comes from a study of T-cell reconstitution after alpha-beta-depleted transplantation in children. During its preparation, the TCRbeta library received unique molecular identifiers. MiXCR was run by TCRdb on the PCR reads, yielding one entry per CDR3 protein. The table lists about 250,000 distinct CDR3 sequences, 24% of them singletons, with 4.8% in the top ten.

The sample consisted of PBMCs, mostly from graft donor cells, taken 360 days after TCRalphabeta/CD19-depleted stem cell transplant. The chain combines TRBV10-3 with TRBJ1-2; possible D gene TRBD1, 5 bases. The TCR sequence derives from a female patient aged 2 to 10 who had a stem cell transplant for congenital amegakaryocytic thrombocytopenia, so the T cells may come from the graft donor. The CDR3 sequence: CAISESGRGYTF. The CDR3 nucleotides are TGTGCCATCAGTGAGTCGGGGCGAGGCTACACCTTC.